This TCR beta chain was recovered during a study of CXCR3-negative and CXCR3-positive naive CD8 T cells. The CDR3 is 13 amino acids. Germline CDR1 is MNHEY and CDR2 is SVGAGI. The authors made the TRB cDNA libraries by 5' RACE using UMI labels. TCRdb reprocessed the 5' RACE reads and keeps a single row for each CDR3 protein, giving no DNA. The sample has over 55,000 distinct CDR3 sequences, and its top ten clones hold around a quarter. The V gene is TRBV6-5, the J gene TRBJ2-5. The sequencing input was memory CD8+ T cells from blood. The sequence was obtained from a human donor in good health. Some clones in this sample may be carry-over from other donors' samples. The CDR3 sequence: CASSPSTLKTQYF.